Below, 6 T cell receptor beta chains from the same sample are listed, as sequenced in a study of blood T cell repertoires in COVID-19. Some clones are missing from TCRdb's copy, which holds only in-frame ones; the method was immunoSEQ multiplex PCR. Here the sample spans under 250,000 clones, over 75% being singletons. The sequencing input was PBMCs or T cells enriched from blood (not recorded which). The origin of the receptors is a woman aged 50 to 60 with acute COVID-19.

This chain connects TRBV4-2 to TRBJ2-7, with TRBD1 as a possible D gene (5 bases). CDR3 length equals 14 residues. V lost 1 base and J 4 bases, leaving 11 bases between the germline ends. Germline loops: CDR1 LGHNA, CDR2 YNFKEQ. In DNA form, the CDR3 reads TGTGCCAGCAGCCAAGGGCGACAGAGTTACGAGCAGTACTTC. This codes for CASSQGRQSYEQYF.

This chain joins TRBV10-1 and TRBJ2-1; D remains ambiguous. The CDR3 covers 16 residues. Trimming took off 4 bases at V and 2 bases at J, with 15 bases between the two ends. The germline V gene encodes CDR1 WNHNN and CDR2 SYGVQD (reference sequence). This chain's CDR3 is CASSGPTAAAYNEQFF. For the CDR3, the DNA is TGCGCCAGCAGTGGGCCGACTGCGGCCGCCTACAATGAGCAGTTCTTC.

The chain is built from TRBV7-3 and TRBJ1-1, with D maybe TRBD1 (5 bases). The V gene lost 5 bases and the J gene lost 2 bases, with 12 bases spanning the gap. The V gene's germline CDR1 is SGHTA and CDR2 FQGTGA. This CDR3 is built from 14 residues. CDR3 in amino acids: CASSPDRGNTEAFF. The CDR3 coding sequence is TGTGCCAGCAGCCCCGACAGAGGCAACACTGAAGCTTTCTTT.

The chain uses TRBV27 and TRBJ2-7; TRBD2 might be the D (7 bases). Trimming left V 1 base short and J 2 bases short, with 15 bases between. The CDR3 runs 16 residues. The germline V gene has CDR1 MNHEY and CDR2 SMNVEV (reference sequence). The CDR3 reads CASSLYGGGPPYEQYF. As DNA, the CDR3 is TGTGCCAGCAGTTTATATGGCGGGGGCCCCCCCTACGAGCAGTACTTC.

The DNA for the CDR3 is TGTGCCTCGAGATTCTCGAACTACAATGAGCAGTTCTTC. It codes for CASRFSNYNEQFF. The gene calls are TRBV19 and TRBJ2-1; unclear D gene. Germline V gene data show CDR1 as LNHDA and CDR2 as SQIVND (reference sequence). This CDR3 spans 13 amino acids. V was clipped by 11 bases and J by 3 bases, with 14 bases between them.

J is TRBJ2-3 and V is TRBV11-3; a weak D match, TRBD2 (5 bases). The CDR3 totals 17 residues. Germline values: CDR1 SGHNT, CDR2 YENEEA. Trimming took off 1 base at V and 2 bases at J, with 16 bases between the two ends. The CDR3 DNA follows: TGTGCCAGCAGCTTAGGGATCGGCGGGCAGGCCACAGATACGCAGTATTTT. This sequence encodes CASSLGIGGQATDTQYF.